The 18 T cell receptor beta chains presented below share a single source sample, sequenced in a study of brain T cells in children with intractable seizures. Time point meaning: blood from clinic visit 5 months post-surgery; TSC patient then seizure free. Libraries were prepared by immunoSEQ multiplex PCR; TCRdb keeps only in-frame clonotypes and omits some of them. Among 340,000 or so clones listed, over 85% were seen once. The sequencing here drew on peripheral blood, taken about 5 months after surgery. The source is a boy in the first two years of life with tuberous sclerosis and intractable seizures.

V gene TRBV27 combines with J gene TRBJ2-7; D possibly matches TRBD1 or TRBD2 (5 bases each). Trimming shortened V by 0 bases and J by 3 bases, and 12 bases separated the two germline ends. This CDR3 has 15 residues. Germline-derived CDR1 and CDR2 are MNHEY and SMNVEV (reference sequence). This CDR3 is CASSLSGLGVYEQYF. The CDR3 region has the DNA TGTGCCAGCAGTTTATCAGGTTTGGGGGTCTACGAGCAGTACTTC.

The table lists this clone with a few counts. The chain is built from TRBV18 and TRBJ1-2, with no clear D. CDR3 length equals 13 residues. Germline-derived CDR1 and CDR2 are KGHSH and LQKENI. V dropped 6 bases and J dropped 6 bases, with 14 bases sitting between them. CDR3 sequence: CASSSLGHHGYTF. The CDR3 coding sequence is TGTGCCAGCTCCAGCCTCGGGCACCATGGCTACACCTTC. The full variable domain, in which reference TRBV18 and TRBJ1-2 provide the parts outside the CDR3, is NAGVMQNPRHLVRRRGQEARLRCSPMKGHSHVYWYRQLPEEGLKFMVYLQKENIIDESGMPKERFSAEFPKEGPSILRIQQVVRGDSAAYFCASSSLGHHGYTFGSGTRLTVV.

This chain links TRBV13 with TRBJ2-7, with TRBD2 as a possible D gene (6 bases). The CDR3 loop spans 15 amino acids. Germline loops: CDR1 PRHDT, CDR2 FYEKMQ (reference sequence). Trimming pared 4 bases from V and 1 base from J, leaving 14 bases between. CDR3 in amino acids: CASSSRRGKSYEQYF. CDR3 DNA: TGTGCCAGCAGCTCCCGGCGGGGCAAGTCCTACGAGCAGTACTTC. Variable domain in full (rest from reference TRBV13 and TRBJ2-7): AAGVIQSPRHLIKEKRETATLKCYPIPRHDTVYWYQQGPGQDPQFLISFYEKMQSDKGSIPDRFSAQQFSDYHSELNMSSLELGDSALYFCASSSRRGKSYEQYFGPGTRLTVT.

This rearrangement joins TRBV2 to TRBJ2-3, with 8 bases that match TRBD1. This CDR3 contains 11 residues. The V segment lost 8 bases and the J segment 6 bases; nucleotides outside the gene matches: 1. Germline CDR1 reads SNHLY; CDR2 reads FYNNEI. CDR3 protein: CASHRGDTQYF. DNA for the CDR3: TGTGCCAGCCACAGGGGGGATACGCAGTATTTT. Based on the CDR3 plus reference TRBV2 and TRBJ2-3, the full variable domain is EPEVTQTPSHQVTQMGQEVILRCVPISNHLYFYWYRQILGQKVEFLVSFYNNEISEKSEIFDDQFSVERPDGSNFTLKIRSTKLEDSAMYFCASHRGDTQYFGPGTRLTVL.

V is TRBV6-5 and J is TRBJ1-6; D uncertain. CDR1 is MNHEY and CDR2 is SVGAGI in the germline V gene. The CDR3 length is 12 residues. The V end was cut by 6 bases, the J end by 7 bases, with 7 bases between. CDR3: CASSPRNSPLHF. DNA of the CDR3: TGTGCCAGCAGCCCCAGGAATTCACCCCTCCACTTT.

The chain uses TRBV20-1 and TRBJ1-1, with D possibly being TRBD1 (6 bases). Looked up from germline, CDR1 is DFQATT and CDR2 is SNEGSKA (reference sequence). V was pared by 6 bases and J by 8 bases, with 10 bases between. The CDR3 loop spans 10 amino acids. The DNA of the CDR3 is TGCAGTGCCACAACAGGGGAAGCTTTCTTT. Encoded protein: CSATTGEAFF.

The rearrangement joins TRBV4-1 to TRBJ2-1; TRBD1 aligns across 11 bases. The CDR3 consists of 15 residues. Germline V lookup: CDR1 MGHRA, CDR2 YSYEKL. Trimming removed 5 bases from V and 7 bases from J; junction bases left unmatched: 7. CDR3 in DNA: TGCGCCAGCAGCTTCGGACAGGGGGCGAAAAATGAGCAGTTCTTC. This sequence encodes CASSFGQGAKNEQFF.

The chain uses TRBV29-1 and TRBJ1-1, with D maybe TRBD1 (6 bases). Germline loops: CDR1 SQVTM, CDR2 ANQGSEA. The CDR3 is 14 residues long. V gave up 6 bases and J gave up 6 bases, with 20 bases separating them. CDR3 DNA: TGCAGCGTGACCGTGGGGCCCGGGGGGCCTGAAGCTTTCTTT. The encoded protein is CSVTVGPGGPEAFF.

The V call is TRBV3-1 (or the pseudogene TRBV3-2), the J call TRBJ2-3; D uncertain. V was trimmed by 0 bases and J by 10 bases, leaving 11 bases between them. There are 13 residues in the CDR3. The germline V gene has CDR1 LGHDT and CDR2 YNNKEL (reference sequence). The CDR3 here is CASSQDLLLAQYF. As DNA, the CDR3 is TGTGCCAGCAGCCAAGATCTCCTACTGGCGCAGTATTTT.

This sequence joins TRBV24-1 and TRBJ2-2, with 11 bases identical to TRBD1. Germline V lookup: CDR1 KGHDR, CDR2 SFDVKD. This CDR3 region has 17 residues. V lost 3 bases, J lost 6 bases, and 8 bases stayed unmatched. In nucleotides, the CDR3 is TGTGCCACCAGTGATCACCGGGACAGGGGGTACGCCGGGGAGCTGTTTTTT. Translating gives CATSDHRDRGYAGELFF.

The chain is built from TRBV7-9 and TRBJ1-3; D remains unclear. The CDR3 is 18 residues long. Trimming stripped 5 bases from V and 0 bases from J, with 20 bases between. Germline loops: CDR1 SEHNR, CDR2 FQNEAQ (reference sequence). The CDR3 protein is CASSIGWSLEPSGNTIYF. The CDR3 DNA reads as TGTGCCAGCAGCATCGGCTGGTCCTTAGAACCCTCTGGAAACACCATATATTTT.

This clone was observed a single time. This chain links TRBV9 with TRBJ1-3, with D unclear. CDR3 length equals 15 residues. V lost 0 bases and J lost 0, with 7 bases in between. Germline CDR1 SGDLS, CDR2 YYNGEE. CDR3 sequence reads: CASSVGQSSGNTIYF. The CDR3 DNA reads TGTGCCAGCAGCGTAGGGCAGAGCTCTGGAAACACCATATATTTT.

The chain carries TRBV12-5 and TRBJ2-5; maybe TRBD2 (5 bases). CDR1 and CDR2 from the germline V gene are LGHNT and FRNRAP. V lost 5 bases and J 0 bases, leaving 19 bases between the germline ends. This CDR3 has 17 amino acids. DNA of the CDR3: TGTGCTAGTGGTCCGAGGGTCGATGAGGTATACCAAGAGACCCAGTACTTC. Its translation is CASGPRVDEVYQETQYF.

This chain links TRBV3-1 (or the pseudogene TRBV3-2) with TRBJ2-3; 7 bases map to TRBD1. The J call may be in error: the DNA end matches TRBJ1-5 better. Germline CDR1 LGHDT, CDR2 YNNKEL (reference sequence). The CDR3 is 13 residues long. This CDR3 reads CASSFKRGPPQHF. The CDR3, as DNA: TGTGCCAGCAGCTTCAAAAGGGGGCCCCCGCAGCATTTT.

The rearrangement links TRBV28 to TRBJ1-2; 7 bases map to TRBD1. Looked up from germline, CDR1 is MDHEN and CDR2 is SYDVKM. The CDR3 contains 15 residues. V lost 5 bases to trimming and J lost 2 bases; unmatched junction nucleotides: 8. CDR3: CASSPSQTGNYGYTF. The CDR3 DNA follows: TGTGCCAGCAGTCCTTCTCAGACAGGGAACTATGGCTACACCTTC.

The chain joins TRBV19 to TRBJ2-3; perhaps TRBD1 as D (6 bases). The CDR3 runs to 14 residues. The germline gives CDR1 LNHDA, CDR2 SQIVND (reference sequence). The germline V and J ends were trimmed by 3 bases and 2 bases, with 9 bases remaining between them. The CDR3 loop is CASSIGQYTDTQYF. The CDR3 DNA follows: TGTGCCAGTAGTATTGGACAGTACACAGATACGCAGTATTTT.

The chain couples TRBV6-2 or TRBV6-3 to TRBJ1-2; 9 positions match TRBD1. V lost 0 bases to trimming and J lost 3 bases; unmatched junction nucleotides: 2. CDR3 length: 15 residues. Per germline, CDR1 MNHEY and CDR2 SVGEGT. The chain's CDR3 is CASSYSGQGYYGYTF. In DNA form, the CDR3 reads TGTGCCAGCAGTTACTCGGGACAGGGATACTATGGCTACACCTTC.

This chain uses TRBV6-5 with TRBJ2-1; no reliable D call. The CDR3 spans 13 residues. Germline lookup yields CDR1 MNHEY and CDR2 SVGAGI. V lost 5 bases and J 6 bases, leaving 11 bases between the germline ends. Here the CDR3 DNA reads TGTGCCAGCAGTCCACCCGGAAGCAATGAGCAGTTCTTC. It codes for CASSPPGSNEQFF.